The 21 T cell receptor beta chains below were found in one sample sequenced in a study of blood T cell repertoires in COVID-19. Data came from immunoSEQ multiplex PCR; TCRdb stores just in-frame clones and leaves some out. The table lists approximately 80,000 clones, around 88% of them singletons. The sample consisted of peripheral blood. These receptor sequences come from an elderly woman with acute or convalescent COVID-19.

This clone was seen only a few times. The rearrangement joins TRBV15 to TRBJ2-3, with 9 bases identical to TRBD2. The CDR3 consists of 18 residues. The germline V gene encodes CDR1 LNHNV and CDR2 YYDKDF (reference sequence). V lost 5 bases to trimming and J lost 0 bases; unmatched junction nucleotides: 12. CDR3 amino acids: CATSWGAGGSSSTDTQYF. Here the CDR3 DNA reads TGTGCCACCAGCTGGGGGGCGGGGGGGTCATCTAGCACAGATACGCAGTATTTT.

This chain links TRBV11-1 with TRBJ1-4, with TRBD1 matching over 8 bases. With 5 bases clipped from V and 6 bases from J, the junction kept 8 bases outside the gene matches. This CDR3 has 15 residues. Germline CDR1 SGHAT, CDR2 FQDESV (reference sequence). The CDR3 region is CASSLGQGTDEKLFF. The CDR3 DNA follows: TGTGCCAGCAGCCTAGGACAGGGAACGGATGAAAAACTGTTTTTT.

This clone was detected only once. The chain recombines TRBV5-1 with TRBJ1-4, with 9 positions matching TRBD1. With V trimmed by 4 bases and J by 6 bases, 4 bases remained unmatched. CDR1 and CDR2 from the germline V gene are SGHRS and YFSETQ. The CDR3 has 14 amino acids. This CDR3 reads CASSIQGADEKLFF. The CDR3 nucleotides read TGCGCCAGCAGCATACAGGGGGCGGATGAAAAACTGTTTTTT.

The chain links TRBV30 to TRBJ1-5; unclear D gene. Trimming took 2 bases from V and 7 from J, leaving 12 bases between them. Germline V gives CDR1 GTSNPN, CDR2 SVGIG (reference sequence). The CDR3 sequence is 13 residues long. The CDR3 sequence is CAWSFGVEQPQHF. For the CDR3, the DNA is TGTGCCTGGAGTTTCGGGGTTGAGCAGCCCCAGCATTTT.

The chain is built from TRBV7-2 and TRBJ2-7, with a possible D match to TRBD1 (5 bases). Germline V gene data show CDR1 as SGHTA and CDR2 as FQGNSA. Trimming removed 0 bases from V and 3 bases from J, with 12 bases in between. This CDR3 contains 15 residues. The CDR3 bases are TGTGCCAGCAGCTTAGCCCGACAGTTAAACTACGAGCAGTACTTC. Translated, it gives CASSLARQLNYEQYF. The whole variable domain, filled in from reference TRBV7-2 and TRBJ2-7, reads GAGVSQSPSNKVTEKGKDVELRCDPISGHTALYWYRQSLGQGLEFLIYFQGNSAPDKSGLPSDRFSAERTGGSVSTLTIQRTQQEDSAVYLCASSLARQLNYEQYFGPGTRLTVT.

This rearrangement joins TRBV11-3 to TRBJ2-7; 13 nucleotides agree with TRBD2. The CDR3 spans 15 residues. V gave up 0 bases and J gave up 5 bases; unmatched junction bases: 1. Germline CDR1 is SGHNT and CDR2 is YENEEA. The CDR3 protein is CASSLETSGRHEQYF. CDR3 coding DNA: TGTGCCAGCAGCTTAGAGACTAGCGGGAGGCACGAGCAGTACTTC. Complete variable domain (other parts from reference TRBV11-3 and TRBJ2-7): EAGVVQSPRYKIIEKKQPVAFWCNPISGHNTLYWYLQNLGQGPELLIRYENEEAVDDSQLPKDRFSAERLKGVDSTLKIQPAELGDSAVYLCASSLETSGRHEQYFGPGTRLTVT.

V usage is TRBV5-8 and J usage is TRBJ1-4, with 10 bases fitting TRBD1. Germline V CDR1 and CDR2: SGHTS, YDEGEE. The CDR3 loop spans 15 amino acids. The junction had 5 bases not matched to a gene; V was cut back by 3 bases and J by 6 bases. The CDR3 here is CASSSAGTGDEKLFF. CDR3 nucleotides: TGTGCCAGCAGCTCTGCAGGGACAGGGGATGAAAAACTGTTTTTT. Based on the CDR3 plus reference TRBV5-8 and TRBJ1-4, the full variable domain is EAGVTQSPTHLIKTRGQQATLRCSPISGHTSVYWYQQALGLGLQFLLWYDEGEERNRGNFPPRFSGRQFPNYSSELNVNALELEDSALYLCASSSAGTGDEKLFFGSGTQLSVL.

The gene calls are TRBV19 and TRBJ2-7; D is possibly TRBD1 (5 bases). The germline gives CDR1 LNHDA, CDR2 SQIVND (reference sequence). Trimming removed 5 bases from V and 2 bases from J, with 16 bases in between. The length of the CDR3 is 15 residues. This chain's CDR3 is CASSPGQKWTYEQYF. CDR3 nucleotides: TGTGCCAGTAGTCCTGGACAAAAGTGGACCTACGAGCAGTACTTC. The full variable domain, completed using reference TRBV19 and TRBJ2-7, is DGGITQSPKYLFRKEGQNVTLSCEQNLNHDAMYWYRQDPGQGLRLIYYSQIVNDFQKGDIAEGYSVSREKKESFPLTVTSAQKNPTAFYLCASSPGQKWTYEQYFGPGTRLTVT.

The chain joins TRBV19 to TRBJ1-5; D gene uncertain. V was pared by 5 bases and J by 11 bases, with 31 bases between. Germline V gene data show CDR1 as LNHDA and CDR2 as SQIVND (reference sequence). The CDR3 is 18 residues long. CDR3 sequence: CASSPPGRGPNFPLAQHF. DNA for the CDR3: TGTGCCAGTAGTCCCCCGGGTAGAGGTCCCAATTTCCCTTTGGCCCAGCATTTT.

This rearrangement joins TRBV11-3 to TRBJ1-1; 8 nucleotides match TRBD1. V lost 3 bases, J lost 1 base, and 1 base stayed unmatched. The CDR3 is 14 residues long. Germline V gene data show CDR1 as SGHNT and CDR2 as YENEEA. The CDR3 bases are TGTGCCAGCAGCTTCGGACAGGGGAACACTGAAGCTTTCTTT. It yields the protein CASSFGQGNTEAFF.

The rearrangement uses TRBV6-2 or TRBV6-3 and TRBJ2-5; D remains ambiguous. The CDR3 sequence is 16 residues long. Germline lookup yields CDR1 MNHEY and CDR2 SVGEGT. The V gene lost 0 bases and the J gene lost 2 bases, with 13 bases spanning the gap. CDR3 loop: CASSYSLIGVQETQYF. Written as DNA, the CDR3 is TGTGCCAGCAGTTACTCGCTGATCGGTGTACAAGAGACCCAGTACTTC.

The chain links TRBV9 to TRBJ2-7; 8 positions match TRBD2. Germline V gene data show CDR1 as SGDLS and CDR2 as YYNGEE. V dropped 2 bases and J dropped 1; count of bases not matched to a gene: 5. The length of the CDR3 is 15 residues. CDR3 region: CASSVAGTSSYEQYF. The CDR3 region has the DNA TGTGCCAGCAGCGTCGCCGGGACTAGTTCCTACGAGCAGTACTTC.

This chain uses TRBV20-1 with TRBJ2-1, with TRBD2 matching over 9 bases. V lost 3 bases to trimming and J lost 7 bases; unmatched junction nucleotides: 1. The germline V gene has CDR1 DFQATT and CDR2 SNEGSKA (reference sequence). The CDR3 has 12 amino acids. The CDR3 region has the DNA TGCAGTGCTAGTGGACTAGCGAATGAGCAGTTCTTC. Its translation: CSASGLANEQFF.

This clone was detected only once. This sequence joins TRBV2 and TRBJ2-7; D not resolved. CDR3 size: 12 residues. The V gene lost 6 bases and the J gene lost 2 bases, with 8 bases spanning the gap. CDR1 and CDR2 from the germline V gene are SNHLY and FYNNEI. This chain's CDR3 is CASRGPTYEQYF. The CDR3 DNA follows: TGTGCCAGCAGGGGCCCTACCTACGAGCAGTACTTC.

The gene calls are TRBV2 and TRBJ2-7; a possible D gene is TRBD2 (5 bases). Germline CDR1 SNHLY, CDR2 FYNNEI. The CDR3 is made up of 13 amino acids. V was cut by 0 bases and J by 8 bases, with 11 bases left in between. Written as DNA, the CDR3 is TGTGCCAGCAGTGAAGCGCCCGGGATCAAGCAGTACTTC. Encoded protein: CASSEAPGIKQYF. Full variable domain (remainder filled in from reference TRBV2 and TRBJ2-7): EPEVTQTPSHQVTQMGQEVILRCVPISNHLYFYWYRQILGQKVEFLVSFYNNEISEKSEIFDDQFSVERPDGSNFTLKIRSTKLEDSAMYFCASSEAPGIKQYFGPGTRLTVT.

The genes are TRBV5-1 and TRBJ2-7, with 7 bases identical to TRBD1. V shed 4 bases and J 3 bases; nucleotides not matched to a gene: 10. Germline CDR1 and CDR2: SGHRS and YFSETQ. The CDR3 consists of 15 residues. In DNA form, the CDR3 reads TGCGCCAGCAGCACCGGGACAGCTCGGATCTACGAGCAGTACTTC. As protein: CASSTGTARIYEQYF.

The rearrangement joins TRBV19 to TRBJ1-1, with 7 bases identical to TRBD1. This CDR3 region has 13 residues. V lost 9 bases to trimming and J lost 0 bases; unmatched junction nucleotides: 4. Germline CDR1 and CDR2: LNHDA and SQIVND (reference sequence). In nucleotides, the CDR3 is TGTGCCAGCGGGACAGACATGAACACTGAAGCTTTCTTT. Translated: CASGTDMNTEAFF. The whole variable domain, remainder taken from reference TRBV19 and TRBJ1-1, is DGGITQSPKYLFRKEGQNVTLSCEQNLNHDAMYWYRQDPGQGLRLIYYSQIVNDFQKGDIAEGYSVSREKKESFPLTVTSAQKNPTAFYLCASGTDMNTEAFFGQGTRLTVV.

The chain links TRBV12-3 or TRBV12-4 to TRBJ2-1, with D perhaps matching TRBD2 (6 bases). The germline V and J ends were trimmed by 7 bases and 4 bases, with 11 bases remaining between them. The CDR3 is 13 residues long. The CDR3 loop is CASTPTRYNEQFF. DNA for the CDR3: TGTGCCAGCACCCCGACTAGATACAATGAGCAGTTCTTC.

This chain connects TRBV28 to TRBJ1-4; D is possibly TRBD1 (5 bases). V dropped 4 bases and J dropped 8 bases, with 20 bases sitting between them. The CDR3 covers 16 residues. CDR1 is MDHEN and CDR2 is SYDVKM in the germline V gene. This CDR3 reads CASSSPGKSRGEKLFF. In DNA, the CDR3 is TGTGCCAGCAGTTCTCCCGGGAAATCACGGGGGGAAAAACTGTTTTTT.

The gene calls are TRBV5-6 and TRBJ2-1, with 8 bases lining up with TRBD2. The CDR3 consists of 15 residues. Germline lookup yields CDR1 SGHDT and CDR2 YYEEEE. V trimming: 4 bases; J trimming: 0 bases; junction bases outside the gene matches: 3. The CDR3 loop reads CASSGGTSSYNEQFF. CDR3 nucleotide sequence: TGTGCCAGCAGCGGCGGGACTAGCTCCTACAATGAGCAGTTCTTC.

The rearrangement uses TRBV7-2 and TRBJ2-7; 10 bases line up with TRBD1. Germline CDR1 and CDR2: SGHTA and FQGNSA. Trimming cost V 5 bases and J 4 bases; bases outside gene matches: 2. The CDR3 contains 13 residues. The CDR3, as DNA: TGTGCCAGCAGCCGGGACAGGGGTTACGAGCAGTACTTC. It encodes CASSRDRGYEQYF.